These T cell receptor beta chains were read from a single sample in a study of response to subunit inactivated influenza vaccine. TCRdb itself ran the RT-PCR reads through MiXCR, one entry per CDR3 protein. The table has fewer than 700,000 distinct CDR3 sequences, roughly 13% seen once; the top ten hold over 10%. The sequencing used PBMCs from blood, collected 45 days after vaccination. The source of these receptors is a man between 50 and 59 years old who received an inactivated influenza vaccine. Each CDR3 is given with its conserved first and last residue. D genes are given only for firm matches.

CDR3,J,V,D
CASSPGLTGGGDEQFF,TRBJ2-1,TRBV5-8,TRBD1
CASRLDGTADNEQFF,TRBJ2-1,TRBV5-1,-
CASSDTGQVNYGYTF,TRBJ1-2,TRBV7-2,TRBD1
CASSGSVISGANVLTF,TRBJ2-6,TRBV5-1,-
CASSPQNTDTQYF,TRBJ2-3,TRBV14,-
CASSYRRVAGTDTQYF,TRBJ2-3,TRBV6-5,-
CASSLLGGQGDNEQFF,TRBJ2-1,TRBV7-9,TRBD1
CASSLDGYSGANVLTF,TRBJ2-6,TRBV5-1,-
CASSTQGALSPLHF,TRBJ1-6,TRBV7-2,TRBD1
CASSPDFSKGDYEQYF,TRBJ2-7,TRBV5-6,-
CASSLYRPGQGRNRETQYF,TRBJ2-5,TRBV27,TRBD1
CASSLVGPSGGPSNEQFF,TRBJ2-1,TRBV7-6,TRBD2
CARKTPIETQYF,TRBJ2-5,TRBV25-1,-
CATSDISGANVLTF,TRBJ2-6,TRBV24-1,-
CASGDSYVPLHF,TRBJ1-6,TRBV10-2,TRBD1
CASSHQGSTYEQYF,TRBJ2-7,TRBV4-2,-
CASNGFSGRGYTF,TRBJ1-2,TRBV27,-
CASSNPLGRNEQFF,TRBJ2-1,TRBV11-2,-
CASSQDGQGGGDEQYF,TRBJ2-7,TRBV4-3,TRBD1
CATSSSYLTGTRETQYF,TRBJ2-5,TRBV15,-
CASSSARGGPNEKLFF,TRBJ1-4,TRBV7-8,-
CASSSLPTDTQYF,TRBJ2-3,TRBV5-1,-
CSVGTSAGTQYF,TRBJ2-5,TRBV29-1,TRBD2
CASSPHGQVRMNTEVFF,TRBJ1-1,TRBV28,TRBD1
CSARDPAGDLAEQYF,TRBJ2-7,TRBV20-1,-
CASSFIREPSGEQYF,TRBJ2-7,TRBV11-2,-
CASSFAQGGTGELFF,TRBJ2-2,TRBV12-3/TRBV12-4,-
CASSQGKGNSGANVLTF,TRBJ2-6,TRBV4-3,-
CASIQVEARSYEQYF,TRBJ2-7,TRBV3-1,-
CASSRIAGVLETQYF,TRBJ2-5,TRBV7-8,TRBD2
CASSQDRGLDSGANVLTF,TRBJ2-6,TRBV4-1,-
CASSPQTGGGYGYTF,TRBJ1-2,TRBV5-1,-
CATSDFNSGGEPTGELFF,TRBJ2-2,TRBV24-1,TRBD2
CSALERGARREQFF,TRBJ2-1,TRBV20-1,TRBD2
CAISPGPPIYEQYF,TRBJ2-7,TRBV10-3,-
CASSLAGEGEETQYF,TRBJ2-5,TRBV5-1,-
CSVVLVSAYEQYF,TRBJ2-7,TRBV29-1,-
CASSGDRGWDSPLHF,TRBJ1-6,TRBV9,TRBD1
CASSEVARNSPLHF,TRBJ1-6,TRBV6-1,-
CASSPPWAVEQFF,TRBJ2-1,TRBV7-3,-
CASSEEFGVSDTQYF,TRBJ2-3,TRBV25-1,-